This TCR beta chain stems from a study of Ad26.COV2.S vaccination and SARS-CoV-2 variants. Study in general: Intramuscularly, Ad26.COV2.S was given either once or twice, 56 days apart.

Overall study results and limits: Substantial response breadth was reportedly seen for spike-specific CD8+ and CD4+ T cells after vaccination.

The V and J ends lost 8 bases and 3 bases, in that order; junction bases with no gene match: 13. The V gene's germline CDR1 is MNHEY and CDR2 SMNVEV (reference sequence). This CDR3 has 15 amino acids. Sequenced by immunoSEQ multiplex PCR; TCRdb stores in-frame clones only, minus some. The sample has 300,000 to 350,000 clones; less than 90% are singletons. Treatment meaning: approximately 18 received Ad26.COV2.S at low or high dose, single or two shots; about five received placebo; per-sample allocation not given. Each sample was drawn 63 days after the first injection (of vaccine or placebo). This clone came up many times. Antigen: not known.

The V call is TRBV27, the J call TRBJ2-7; TRBD1 matches 7 bases. The source was peripheral blood, collected in a trial of Ad26.COV2.S vaccine versus placebo. The clonotype was recovered from a person aged 18-60 years who received the Ad26.COV2.S COVID-19 vaccine or a placebo. CDR3 coding DNA: TGTGCCAGCGGCTCGACAGGGTCAAGACTCTACGAGCAGTACTTC. Translation gives CASGSTGSRLYEQYF.